These T cell receptor beta chains were read from a single sample in a study of blood T cell repertoires in COVID-19. Profiled with immunoSEQ multiplex PCR; TCRdb holds only in-frame clones, not every one. This sample has some 1,400 clones, with 94% found just once. The sequenced sample consisted of peripheral blood. The receptor source for this set is a human donor in a cohort sampled during active COVID-19. Each CDR3 is given with its conserved first and last residue. D genes are given only for firm matches. Not every row has a clone size; where given, it reads once, few, many or a size class.

cdr3_length: 11; v_call: TRBV30; d_call: NA; clone_size: once; j_call: TRBJ2-1; cdr3_aa: CACSSNREQFF; cdr3_nt: TGTGCCTGCTCCTCTAACAGGGAGCAGTTCTTC
cdr3_length: 13; v_call: TRBV2; d_call: NA; clone_size: NA; j_call: TRBJ1-1; cdr3_aa: CASKLTGFTEAFF; cdr3_nt: TGTGCCAGCAAATTAACAGGTTTTACTGAAGCTTTCTTT
cdr3_length: 17; v_call: TRBV7-2; d_call: TRBD1; clone_size: NA; j_call: TRBJ2-1; cdr3_aa: CASSLVTGQGPYNEQFF; cdr3_nt: TGTGCCAGCAGCTTAGTTACGGGACAGGGACCCTACAATGAGCAGTTCTTC
cdr3_length: 13; v_call: TRBV7-9; d_call: NA; clone_size: NA; j_call: TRBJ1-2; cdr3_aa: CASALGTLYGYTF; cdr3_nt: TGTGCCAGCGCGCTAGGGACACTCTATGGCTACACCTTC
cdr3_length: 14; v_call: TRBV5-1; d_call: NA; clone_size: NA; j_call: TRBJ2-3; cdr3_aa: CASSPTSGVDTQYF; cdr3_nt: TGCGCCAGCAGCCCTACCTCGGGGGTAGATACGCAGTATTTT
cdr3_length: 14; v_call: TRBV28; d_call: TRBD2; clone_size: NA; j_call: TRBJ2-5; cdr3_aa: CASSLRGGGETQYF; cdr3_nt: TGTGCCAGCAGTTTACGTGGGGGGGGAGAGACCCAGTACTTC
cdr3_length: 12; v_call: TRBV12-3/TRBV12-4; d_call: NA; clone_size: NA; j_call: TRBJ2-5; cdr3_aa: CASSLKMETQYF; cdr3_nt: TGTGCCAGCAGTCTAAAGATGGAGACCCAGTACTTC
cdr3_length: 13; v_call: TRBV2; d_call: TRBD1; clone_size: NA; j_call: TRBJ2-7; cdr3_aa: CARQDRDSFEQYF; cdr3_nt: TGTGCCAGGCAAGACAGGGATTCATTCGAGCAGTACTTC
cdr3_length: 12; v_call: TRBV29-1; d_call: NA; clone_size: NA; j_call: TRBJ2-7; cdr3_aa: CSTRAQDYEQYF; cdr3_nt: TGCAGCACCAGGGCCCAGGACTACGAGCAGTACTTC
cdr3_length: 14; v_call: TRBV5-1; d_call: NA; clone_size: NA; j_call: TRBJ2-7; cdr3_aa: CASSKTGSSYEQYF; cdr3_nt: TGCGCCAGCAGCAAAACCGGGAGCTCCTACGAGCAGTACTTC
cdr3_length: 15; v_call: TRBV20-1; d_call: NA; clone_size: NA; j_call: TRBJ1-2; cdr3_aa: CSASLWVFRAGGYTF; cdr3_nt: TGCAGTGCTAGTCTTTGGGTTTTCAGGGCAGGCGGCTACACCTTC
cdr3_length: 14; v_call: TRBV7-2; d_call: TRBD2; clone_size: NA; j_call: TRBJ2-7; cdr3_aa: CASSLVGGSSEQYF; cdr3_nt: TGTGCCAGCAGCTTAGTCGGGGGGTCGTCCGAGCAGTACTTC
cdr3_length: 13; v_call: TRBV12-3/TRBV12-4; d_call: NA; clone_size: NA; j_call: TRBJ1-5; cdr3_aa: CASRAGGNQPQHF; cdr3_nt: TGTGCCAGCAGGGCGGGCGGCAATCAGCCCCAGCATTTT
cdr3_length: 16; v_call: TRBV18; d_call: NA; clone_size: NA; j_call: TRBJ2-3; cdr3_aa: CASSPERGQLADTQYF; cdr3_nt: TGTGCCAGCTCACCCGAACGAGGACAGCTCGCAGATACGCAGTATTTT
cdr3_length: 18; v_call: TRBV10-3; d_call: TRBD2; clone_size: NA; j_call: TRBJ2-1; cdr3_aa: CAISDPVGTRGSYNEQFF; cdr3_nt: TGTGCCATCAGTGACCCCGTCGGGACTAGAGGTTCCTACAATGAGCAGTTCTTC
cdr3_length: 15; v_call: TRBV24-1; d_call: TRBD1; clone_size: NA; j_call: TRBJ1-2; cdr3_aa: CATHGATGGDYGYTF; cdr3_nt: TGTGCCACCCATGGCGCCACAGGGGGAGACTATGGCTACACCTTC